Listed here is a single TCR beta chain. Antigen specificity is unknown. The source of the sample is a study of cytomegalovirus exposure and HLA in healthy donors. Broader study findings: Roughly even sequencing depth across donors was the assumption behind the presence/absence analyses. It emerged from a later analysis that several of the most significant clusters appeared to be linked to common viral pathogens. Earlier analysis looked at TCR beta V segments, and most were productive about 87% or about 30% of the time. There were fewer than 200 TCR beta chains listed as cytomegalovirus-associated.

The PCR employed 60 Vbeta primers together with 13 Jbeta primers. Generated by immunoSEQ multiplex PCR, the TCRdb table keeps only in-frame clones and is missing some. This table holds 150,000 to 200,000 clones. Sequenced sample: PBMCs. The receptor was derived from a young man in good health and CMV-seronegative.

The CDR3 DNA sequence: TGTGCCAGCAGTTTACGGAGAGACACTGAAGCTTTCTTT. Translation gives CASSLRRDTEAFF. The chain joins TRBV28 to TRBJ1-1; no clear D gene. V lost 2 bases and J 3 bases, leaving 7 bases between the germline ends. The CDR3 extends over 13 amino acids. The germline V gene has CDR1 MDHEN and CDR2 SYDVKM.